The clone carrying this TCR beta chain was seen repeatedly, ten times or more. Its antigen remains unknown. Stable hyperthyroidism: no ophthalmopathy progression over 18 months of follow-up. The PBMCs were sourced from fresh peripheral blood (about 10 ml). This entry belongs to a study of T cells in Graves' hyperthyroidism and ophthalmopathy. Overall study: Initial diagnosis, before any treatment, was when peripheral blood was collected.

TCR beta CDR3 sequences were amplified from RNA transcripts. Carried out on the TCR CDR3, a first-round RT-PCR used the HTBI primer set. A single record per CDR3 protein comes from TCRdb applying MiXCR to the multiplex PCR reads. The sample has 300,000 to 400,000 distinct CDR3 sequences, 18% seen once. Whole-study results and caveats: Most thyroid clonotypes that were expanded above 0.001 also turned up in blood.

This TCR was sampled from a woman aged 45-65 years with Graves' hyperthyroidism. Material for sequencing was blood.

CDR3 nucleotide sequence: TGTGCCAGTAGTATACTGGACAGCCCGAACACTGAAGCTTTCTTT. Residues: CASSILDSPNTEAFF. The chain carries TRBV19 and TRBJ1-1; TRBD1 might be the D (6 bases). The CDR3 runs to 15 residues. Germline CDR1 is LNHDA and CDR2 is SQIVND (reference sequence). The V and J ends lost 2 bases and 1 base respectively, with 11 bases between them.